These 2 T cell receptor beta chains originate from one sample sequenced in a study of T cells in localized non-small cell lung cancer. Sequencing was performed with immunoSEQ multiplex PCR; in TCRdb, only in-frame clones are kept and a portion is missing. Among roughly 35,000 clones listed, 92% were seen once. The sequences come from peripheral blood, collected before any cancer treatment. The receptors were sampled from a female donor older than 55 with stage I lung adenocarcinoma.

The chain is built from TRBV5-1 and TRBJ2-3; D uncertain. Deletions cut 0 bases from V and 6 bases from J, with 5 bases between. The CDR3 spans 12 residues. CDR1 and CDR2 from the germline V gene are SGHRS and YFSETQ. CDR3 sequence (DNA): TGCGCCAGCAGCTTGGGATCCGATACGCAGTATTTT. Protein product: CASSLGSDTQYF. The entire variable domain, with the rest obtained from reference TRBV5-1 and TRBJ2-3, is as follows: KAGVTQTPRYLIKTRGQQVTLSCSPISGHRSVSWYQQTPGQGLQFLFEYFSETQRNKGNFPGRFSGRQFSNSRSEMNVSTLELGDSALYLCASSLGSDTQYFGPGTRLTVL.

V and J are TRBV29-1 and TRBJ2-7; a possible D gene is TRBD1 (6 bases). Germline assignment: CDR1 SQVTM and CDR2 ANQGSEA. The CDR3 consists of 12 residues. The V end lost 4 bases, the J end lost 0 bases, and 7 bases lay between the germline ends. The CDR3 coding sequence is TGCAGCGTTGGGACAGCCTCCTACGAGCAGTACTTC. Residues: CSVGTASYEQYF.